Below, 6 T cell receptor beta chains from the same sample are listed, as sequenced in a study of Graves' ophthalmopathy and Graves' hyperthyroidism. Amplification from RNA transcripts yielded the TCR beta CDR3 regions. HTBI-primed first-round RT-PCR preceded second-round multiplex PCR. TCRdb analysed the multiplex PCR reads with MiXCR anew, one entry per CDR3 protein. Here the sample spans 650,000 to 800,000 distinct CDR3 sequences, more than 40% being singletons. The sample was peripheral blood. Receptors were obtained from an adult man with Graves' ophthalmopathy.

As to this clonotype: A much larger clone differs from this one at a single base, so this may be a read error. The chain has TRBV7-2 and TRBJ2-7, with 8 nucleotides matching TRBD1. The CDR3 loop spans 15 amino acids. CDR1 SGHTA and CDR2 FQGNSA come from the germline V gene. The CDR3 nucleotides read TGTGCCAGCGGCTTAGGGGCAGGGGGCCTCTACGAGCAGTACTTC. It translates to CASGLGAGGLYEQYF.

The rearrangement links TRBV20-1 to TRBJ1-1; D is undetermined. Germline V gene lookup returns CDR1 DFQATT and CDR2 SNEGSKA (reference sequence). V gave up 2 bases and J gave up 0 bases, with 13 bases separating them. The CDR3 runs 15 residues. CDR3 residues: CSARPRLRMNTEAFF. The CDR3 DNA is TGCAGTGCTAGACCCCGACTCCGTATGAACACTGAAGCTTTCTTT.

Ten or more counts support this clonotype. V is TRBV2 and J is TRBJ2-7; D is ambiguous. The CDR3 length is 11 residues. V was clipped by 5 bases and J by 3 bases, with 5 bases between them. Germline-derived CDR1 and CDR2 are SNHLY and FYNNEI. This chain's CDR3 is CASSRFYEQYF. DNA of the CDR3: TGTGCCAGCAGTCGCTTCTACGAGCAGTACTTC.

This clonotype was seen a handful of times. V usage is TRBV5-1 and J usage is TRBJ1-4; 7 bases map to TRBD1. Germline V gene data show CDR1 as SGHRS and CDR2 as YFSETQ. The CDR3 runs 14 residues. J was trimmed by 6 bases and V by 7 bases; bases with no gene match: 9. CDR3 bases: TGCGCCAGCCGGGGGACAGCGGGAGATGAAAAACTGTTTTTT. It yields the protein CASRGTAGDEKLFF.

The rearrangement joins TRBV7-8 to TRBJ1-6; 9 nucleotides align to TRBD1. The CDR3 loop spans 15 amino acids. In germline, CDR1 is SGHVS, CDR2 FQNEAQ. J gave up 9 bases and V 2 bases, and 5 bases lay outside the gene matches. In nucleotides, the CDR3 is TGTGCCAGCAGCTTATCGACAGGGGGGAGTTCACCCCTCCACTTT. Amino acids: CASSLSTGGSSPLHF.

The J gene is TRBJ1-3, the V gene TRBV12-3 or TRBV12-4; no clear D. The length of the CDR3 is 16 residues. Trimming shortened V by 1 base and J by 0 bases, and 10 bases separated the two germline ends. In DNA, the CDR3 is TGTGCCAGCAGTTTAGATGGGAAAGGCTCTGGAAACACCATATATTTT. This sequence encodes CASSLDGKGSGNTIYF.